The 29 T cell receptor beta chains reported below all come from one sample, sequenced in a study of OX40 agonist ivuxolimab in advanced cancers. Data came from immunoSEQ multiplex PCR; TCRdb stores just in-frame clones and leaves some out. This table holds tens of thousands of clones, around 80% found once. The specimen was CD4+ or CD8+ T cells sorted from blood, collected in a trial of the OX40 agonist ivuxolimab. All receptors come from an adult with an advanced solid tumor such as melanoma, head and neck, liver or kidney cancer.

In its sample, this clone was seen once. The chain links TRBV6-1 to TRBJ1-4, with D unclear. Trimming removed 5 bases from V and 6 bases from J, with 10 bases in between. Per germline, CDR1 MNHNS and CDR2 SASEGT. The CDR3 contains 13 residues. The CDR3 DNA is TGTGCCAGCAGTTGGCAGATAGATGAAAAACTGTTTTTT. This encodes CASSWQIDEKLFF.

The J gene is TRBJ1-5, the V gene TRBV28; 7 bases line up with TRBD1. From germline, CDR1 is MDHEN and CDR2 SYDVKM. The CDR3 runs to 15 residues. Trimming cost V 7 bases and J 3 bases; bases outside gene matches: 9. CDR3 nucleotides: TGTGCCAGCACTACCACCGACAGGGACAATCAGCCCCAGCATTTT. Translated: CASTTTDRDNQPQHF.

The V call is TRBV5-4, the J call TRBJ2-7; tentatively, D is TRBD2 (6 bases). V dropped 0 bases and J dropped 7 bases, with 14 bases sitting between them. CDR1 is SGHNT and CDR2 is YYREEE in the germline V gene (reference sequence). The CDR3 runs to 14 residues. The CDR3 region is CASSLEGGIGEQYF. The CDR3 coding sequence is TGTGCCAGCAGCTTGGAGGGCGGGATTGGGGAGCAGTACTTC.

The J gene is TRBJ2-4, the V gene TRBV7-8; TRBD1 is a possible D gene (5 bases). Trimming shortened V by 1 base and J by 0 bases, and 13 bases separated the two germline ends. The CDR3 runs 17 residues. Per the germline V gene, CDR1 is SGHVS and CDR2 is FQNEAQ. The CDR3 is CASSLVRQPLAKNIQYF. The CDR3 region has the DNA TGTGCCAGCAGCTTAGTGCGACAGCCTCTAGCCAAAAACATTCAGTACTTC.

In DNA form, the CDR3 reads TGCGCCAGCAGCCAAGACACCTCCTACGAGCAGTACTTC. Its protein is CASSQDTSYEQYF. V and J are TRBV4-3 and TRBJ2-7; unclear D gene. V was pared by 0 bases and J by 0 bases, with 3 bases between. This CDR3 spans 13 amino acids. Germline V CDR1 and CDR2: LGHNA, YSLEER.

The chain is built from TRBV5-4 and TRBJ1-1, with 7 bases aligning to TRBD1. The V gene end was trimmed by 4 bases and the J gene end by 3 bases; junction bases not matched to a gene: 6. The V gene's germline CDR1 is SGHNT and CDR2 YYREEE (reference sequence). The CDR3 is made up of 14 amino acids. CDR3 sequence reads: CASSLQGRDTEAFF. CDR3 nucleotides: TGTGCCAGCAGCCTACAGGGGAGGGACACTGAAGCTTTCTTT.

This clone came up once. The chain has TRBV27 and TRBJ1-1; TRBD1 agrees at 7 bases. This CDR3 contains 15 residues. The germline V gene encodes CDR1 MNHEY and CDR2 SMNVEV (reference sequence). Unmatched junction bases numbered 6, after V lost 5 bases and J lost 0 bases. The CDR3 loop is CASSAYGTVNTEAFF. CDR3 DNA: TGTGCCAGCAGTGCGTACGGGACAGTGAACACTGAAGCTTTCTTT.

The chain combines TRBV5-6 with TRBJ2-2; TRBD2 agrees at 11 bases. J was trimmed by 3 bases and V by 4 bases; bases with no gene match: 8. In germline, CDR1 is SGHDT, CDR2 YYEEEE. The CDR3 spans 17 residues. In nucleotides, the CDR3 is TGTGCCAGCAGCGGGTGGGGACTAGCGGACGACACCGGGGAGCTGTTTTTT. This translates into CASSGWGLADDTGELFF.

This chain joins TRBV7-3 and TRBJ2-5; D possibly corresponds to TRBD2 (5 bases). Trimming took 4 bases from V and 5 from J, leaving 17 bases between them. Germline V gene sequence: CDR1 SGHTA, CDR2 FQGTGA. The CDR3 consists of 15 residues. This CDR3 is CASSSRRGSWETQYF. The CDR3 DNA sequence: TGTGCCAGCAGCTCCCGCCGCGGGTCATGGGAGACCCAGTACTTC.

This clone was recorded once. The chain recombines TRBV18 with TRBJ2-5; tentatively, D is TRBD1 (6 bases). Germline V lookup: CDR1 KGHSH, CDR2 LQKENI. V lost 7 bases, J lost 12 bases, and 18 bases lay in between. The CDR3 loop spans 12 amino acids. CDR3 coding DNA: TGTGCCAGCTGCATCGACGGACAGTCAAAGTACTTC. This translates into CASCIDGQSKYF.

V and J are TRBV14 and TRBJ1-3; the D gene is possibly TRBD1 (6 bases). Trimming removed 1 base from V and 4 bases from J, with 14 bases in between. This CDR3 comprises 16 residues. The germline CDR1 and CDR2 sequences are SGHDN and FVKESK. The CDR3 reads CASSQVWTVSGNTIYF. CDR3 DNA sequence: TGTGCCAGCAGCCAAGTTTGGACAGTGTCAGGAAACACCATATATTTT.

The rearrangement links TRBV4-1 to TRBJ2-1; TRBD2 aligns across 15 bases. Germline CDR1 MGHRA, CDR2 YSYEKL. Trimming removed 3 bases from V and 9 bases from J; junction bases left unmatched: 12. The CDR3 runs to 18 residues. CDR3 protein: CASSQLDMGLAGGSEQFF. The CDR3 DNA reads TGCGCCAGCAGCCAGCTCGACATGGGACTAGCGGGGGGCAGTGAGCAGTTCTTC.

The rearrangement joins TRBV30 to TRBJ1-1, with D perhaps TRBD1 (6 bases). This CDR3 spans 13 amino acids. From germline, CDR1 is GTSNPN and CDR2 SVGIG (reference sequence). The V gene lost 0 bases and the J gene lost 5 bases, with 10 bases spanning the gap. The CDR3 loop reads CAWSVKGGTEAFF. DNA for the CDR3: TGTGCCTGGAGTGTAAAGGGGGGTACTGAAGCTTTCTTT. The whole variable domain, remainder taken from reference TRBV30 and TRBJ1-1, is SQTIHQWPATLVQPVGSPLSLECTVEGTSNPNLYWYRQAAGRGLQLLFYSVGIGQISSEVPQNLSASRPQDRQFILSSKKLLLSDSGFYLCAWSVKGGTEAFFGQGTRLTVV.

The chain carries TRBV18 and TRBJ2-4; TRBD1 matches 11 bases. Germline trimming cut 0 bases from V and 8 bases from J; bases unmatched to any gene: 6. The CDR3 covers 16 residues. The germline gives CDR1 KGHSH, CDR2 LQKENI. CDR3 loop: CASSPPAGQGGYIQYF. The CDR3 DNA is TGTGCCAGCTCACCACCGGCGGGACAGGGGGGGTACATTCAGTACTTC.

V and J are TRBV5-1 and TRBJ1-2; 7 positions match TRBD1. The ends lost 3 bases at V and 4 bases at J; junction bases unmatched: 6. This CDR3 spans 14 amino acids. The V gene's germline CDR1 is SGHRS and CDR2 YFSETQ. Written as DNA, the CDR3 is TGCGCCAGCAGCTCGGACAGGAACTCCTATGGCTACACCTTC. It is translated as CASSSDRNSYGYTF.

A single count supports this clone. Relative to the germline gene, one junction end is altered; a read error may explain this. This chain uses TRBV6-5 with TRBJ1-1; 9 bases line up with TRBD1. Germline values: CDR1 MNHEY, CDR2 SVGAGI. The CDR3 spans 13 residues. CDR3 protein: CASSLGQGPDAFF. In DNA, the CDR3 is TGTGCCAGCAGTTTGGGACAGGGCCCTGATGCTTTCTTT.

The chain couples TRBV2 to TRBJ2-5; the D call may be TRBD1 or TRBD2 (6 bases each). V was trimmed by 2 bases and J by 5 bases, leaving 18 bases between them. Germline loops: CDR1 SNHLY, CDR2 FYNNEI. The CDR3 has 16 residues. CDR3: CASSEWAPGAGETQYF. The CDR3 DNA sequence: TGTGCCAGCAGTGAATGGGCTCCGGGGGCCGGGGAGACCCAGTACTTC.

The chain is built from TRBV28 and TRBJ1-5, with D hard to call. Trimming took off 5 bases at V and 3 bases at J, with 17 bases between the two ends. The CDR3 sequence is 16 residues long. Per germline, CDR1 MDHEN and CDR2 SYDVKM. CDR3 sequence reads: CASSGLTRTFNQPQHF. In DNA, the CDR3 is TGTGCCAGCAGTGGGCTGACACGCACCTTCAATCAGCCCCAGCATTTT.

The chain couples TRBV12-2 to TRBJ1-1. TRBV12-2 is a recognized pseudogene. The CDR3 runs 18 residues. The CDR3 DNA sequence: TGTGCAAGTCGCTCTAACCGCCGCCTATCAGAGGCGAAAACTGAAGCTTTCTTT. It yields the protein CASRSNRRLSEAKTEAFF.

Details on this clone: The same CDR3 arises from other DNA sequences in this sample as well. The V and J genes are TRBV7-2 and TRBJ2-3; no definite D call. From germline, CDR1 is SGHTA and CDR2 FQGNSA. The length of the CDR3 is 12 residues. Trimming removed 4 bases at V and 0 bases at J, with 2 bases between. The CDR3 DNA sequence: TGTGCCAGCAGCTCGAGCACAGATACGCAGTATTTT. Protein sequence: CASSSSTDTQYF. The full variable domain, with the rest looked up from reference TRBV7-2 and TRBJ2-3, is GAGVSQSPSNKVTEKGKDVELRCDPISGHTALYWYRQSLGQGLEFLIYFQGNSAPDKSGLPSDRFSAERTGGSVSTLTIQRTQQEDSAVYLCASSSSTDTQYFGPGTRLTVL.

CDR3 amino acids: CASSLTSRGYNEQFF. The CDR3 region has the DNA TGTGCCAGCAGCTTAACTAGCAGGGGGTACAATGAGCAGTTCTTC. The rearrangement links TRBV11-2 to TRBJ2-1, with a weak D call TRBD1 (7 bases). This CDR3 is 15 amino acids long. Trimming removed 2 bases from V and 4 bases from J, with 12 bases in between. CDR1 and CDR2 (germline): SGHAT, FQNNGV. Drawing the rest from reference TRBV11-2 and TRBJ2-1, the complete variable domain is EAGVAQSPRYKIIEKRQSVAFWCNPISGHATLYWYQQILGQGPKLLIQFQNNGVVDDSQLPKDRFSAERLKGVDSTLKIQPAKLEDSAVYLCASSLTSRGYNEQFFGPGTRLTVL.

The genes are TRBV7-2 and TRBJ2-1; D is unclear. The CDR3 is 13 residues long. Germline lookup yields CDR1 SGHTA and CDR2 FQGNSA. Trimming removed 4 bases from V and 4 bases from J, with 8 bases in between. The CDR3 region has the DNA TGTGCCAGCAGCTCCGAGCTATACAATGAGCAGTTCTTC. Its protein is CASSSELYNEQFF.

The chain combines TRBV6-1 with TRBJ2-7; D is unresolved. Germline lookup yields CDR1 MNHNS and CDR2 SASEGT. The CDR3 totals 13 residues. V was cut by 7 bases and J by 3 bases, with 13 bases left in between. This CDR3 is CASNMESYYEQYF. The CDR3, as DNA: TGTGCCAGCAATATGGAAAGCTACTACGAGCAGTACTTC.

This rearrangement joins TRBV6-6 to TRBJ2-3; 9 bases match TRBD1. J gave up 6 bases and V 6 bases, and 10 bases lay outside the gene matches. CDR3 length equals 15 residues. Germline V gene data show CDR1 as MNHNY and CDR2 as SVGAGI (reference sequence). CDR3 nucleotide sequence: TGTGCCAGCAGCTCGCTCCGGACAGGGGAGGATACGCAGTATTTT. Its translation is CASSSLRTGEDTQYF.

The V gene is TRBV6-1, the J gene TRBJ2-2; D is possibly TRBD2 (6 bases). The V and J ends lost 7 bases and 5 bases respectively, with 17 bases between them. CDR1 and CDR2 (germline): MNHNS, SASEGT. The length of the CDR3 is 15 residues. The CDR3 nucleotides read TGTGCCAGCACCTCGAGGGGACTTTCTACCGGGGAGCTGTTTTTT. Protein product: CASTSRGLSTGELFF.

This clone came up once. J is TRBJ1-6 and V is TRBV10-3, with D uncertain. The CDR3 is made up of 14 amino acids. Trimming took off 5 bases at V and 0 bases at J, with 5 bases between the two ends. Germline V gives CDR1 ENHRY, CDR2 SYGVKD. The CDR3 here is CAISTDSYNSPLHF. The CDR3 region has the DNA TGTGCCATCAGTACCGACTCCTATAATTCACCCCTCCACTTT.

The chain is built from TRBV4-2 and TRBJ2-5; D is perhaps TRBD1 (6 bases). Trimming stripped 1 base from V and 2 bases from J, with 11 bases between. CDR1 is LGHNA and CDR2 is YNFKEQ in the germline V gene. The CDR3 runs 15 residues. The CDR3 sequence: CASSQVTGYQETQYF. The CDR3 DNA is TGTGCCAGCAGCCAAGTAACAGGGTATCAAGAGACCCAGTACTTC.

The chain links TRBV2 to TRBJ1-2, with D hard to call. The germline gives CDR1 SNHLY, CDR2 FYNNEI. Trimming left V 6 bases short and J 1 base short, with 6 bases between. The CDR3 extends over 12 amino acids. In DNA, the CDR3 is TGTGCCAGCAGGGAAAATAACTATGGCTACACCTTC. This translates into CASRENNYGYTF.

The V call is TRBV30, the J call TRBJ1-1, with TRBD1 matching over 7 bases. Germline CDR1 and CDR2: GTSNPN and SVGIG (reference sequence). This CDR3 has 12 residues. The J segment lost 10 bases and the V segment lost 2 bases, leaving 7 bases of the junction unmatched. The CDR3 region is CAWSRDSGIAFF. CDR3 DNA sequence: TGTGCCTGGAGTCGGGACAGTGGAATAGCTTTCTTT.